The sequence of this TCR beta chain was determined in a study of OX40 agonist ivuxolimab in advanced cancers. The protocol was immunoSEQ multiplex PCR, while the TCRdb copy is restricted to in-frame clones and leaves out a portion. The sample holds 50,000 to 55,000 clones, 75% to 90% seen once. V dropped 0 bases and J dropped 0 bases, with 7 bases sitting between them. The CDR3 consists of 15 residues. Germline-derived CDR1 and CDR2 are SNHLY and FYNNEI. The gene calls are TRBV2 and TRBJ2-3; possibly TRBD1 or TRBD2 for D (5 bases each). The sequence derives from an adult with an advanced solid tumor such as melanoma, head and neck, liver or kidney cancer. This specimen was CD4+ or CD8+ T cells sorted from blood, taken in a trial of the OX40 agonist ivuxolimab. CDR3 loop: CASSEAEGSTDTQYF. CDR3 nucleotides: TGTGCCAGCAGTGAAGCAGAGGGGAGCACAGATACGCAGTATTTT. Variable domain in full (rest from reference TRBV2 and TRBJ2-3): EPEVTQTPSHQVTQMGQEVILRCVPISNHLYFYWYRQILGQKVEFLVSFYNNEISEKSEIFDDQFSVERPDGSNFTLKIRSTKLEDSAMYFCASSEAEGSTDTQYFGPGTRLTVL.